The source of this T cell receptor (beta chain) is a study of cytomegalovirus exposure and HLA in healthy donors (dated by TCRdb to 2015 to 2018). For the study in its entirety: An earlier analysis of under 600 of the donors reported about 250 Gb of sequence data and some 100 million unique TCR beta sequences from 190 million or so T cells. About 280 gigabases of sequencing data and 75 million to 85 million unique TCR sequences made up an early release that covered approximately 620 HLA-typed donors. Of the roughly 430 genotyped donors, approximately 83% fell in the genetic ancestry cluster associated with self-reported Caucasian donors. The study aimed to test whether cataloging public T cell receptors could reveal signatures of past pathogen exposure. The study profiled the T cell repertoires of under 850 subjects by immunosequencing and related them to cytomegalovirus serostatus. In addition to the first cohort of 650 to 800 subjects, a separate validation cohort of 120 different subjects was used. The study combined high-throughput TCR immunosequencing, statistical association of individual TCRs with disease status, and machine learning to predict cytomegalovirus infection status. In a later analysis, previously published TCR beta repertoires from hundreds of donors were re-analyzed and high-resolution HLA genotyping was added so that TCR occurrence patterns could be studied. The later analysis used no new phenotypic data to find candidate immune exposures, relying instead on TCR beta sequences and their occurrence across donors. An earlier analysis of around 580 of the donors used high-throughput TCR beta sequencing to judge whether each TCR beta V gene segment behaved as functional or pseudogenic. Donor age, sex, ethnicity and CMV serostatus were collected together with the repertoire data. Genome-wide SNP genotypes for about 55% of the 666 donors were used in a later genetic analysis, which treated that subset as a discovery cohort. Every repertoire in the discovery cohort had been generated on one and the same sequencing platform. HLA typing included class I and class II loci at four-digit resolution. The number of donors typed differed by locus, with about 629-640 for A, B, C, DRB1 and DQB1, 522 for DQA1, about 610 for DPA1, and approximately 470 for DPB1. Because of strong linkage in the cohort, five DR-DQ haplotypes were treated as single units for association and clustering. Across 300 to 500 genotyped donors of the cohort, an average of roughly 250,000 unique TCR beta nucleotide sequences per donor were sequenced, and roughly 17% of those sequences were non-productive.

Spanning cysteine to phenylalanine, the CDR3 consists of 15 amino acids. Only the CDR3 DNA is retained, 45 bases long and in frame from the first base. Taken from the germline V gene, the CDR1 and CDR2 loops are LGHNA and YSLEER. V trim: 1 base; J trim: 7 bases; unmatched bases: 5. As for this clone: Its binding antigen is unknown. One base away there is no much larger clone; base qualities are not given.

Library preparation employed the immunoSEQ multiplex PCR assay. For the multiplex PCR, a mixture combining 60 forward primers for TCR Vbeta segments and 13 reverse primers for TCR Jbeta segments was used. Amplification of the CDR3 region of rearranged TCR beta genes was performed with a multiplex PCR assay on genomic DNA. On the Illumina HiSeq System, the amplified TCR beta libraries were sequenced as 87-base-pair reads. As for how the authors treated the data: A later analysis tallied around 80 million unique TCR beta chains across the 650 to 750 repertoires, and about 10 million of those chains were shared by two or more donors. To remove PCR and sequencing errors, raw reads were error-corrected and collapsed into unique sequences using a nearest-neighbor algorithm that merged closely related sequences. To assign V, D and J gene segments, CDR3 sequences were aligned to IMGT reference sequences. Each retained sequence needed at least a six-nucleotide match to both a V gene segment and a J gene segment. Rearrangements were classified as productive when the CDR3 lacked stop codons and remained in frame with V and J, and all other rearrangements were classified as non-productive. CDR3 was defined by IMGT convention, running from the second conserved V-encoded cysteine to the conserved J-encoded phenylalanine. In an earlier analysis of 587 of the donors, sequences lacking an unambiguous match to a single V gene segment were excluded. An earlier analysis of several hundred of the donors called V segments functional above 56.7% productive rearrangements and segregating when the between-donor standard deviation exceeded 5%. A statistical classification framework was built for diagnosing cytomegalovirus status from the catalog of TCR beta chain sequences. In a later analysis, V and J genes were assigned by comparing TCR nucleotide sequences against IMGT/GENE-DB human TR gene sequences. A later analysis assigned CDR3 sequences and most-parsimonious VDJ recombination scenarios with the TCRdist pipeline. In a later analysis, each TCR beta chain was defined by its CDR3 amino acid sequence together with its V-gene family, and reads without a unique V-gene family were excluded. A later analysis removed 592 highly shared, low-generation-probability nucleotide sequences to deal with suspected cross-contamination and a sequencing artifact. A later analysis calculated a clonal expansion index for each public chain from normalized within-repertoire ranks of inferred template counts. A later analysis computed generation probabilities with a VDJ recombination model fitted to out-of-frame rearrangements, and checked the results against IGoR. In a later analysis, hypergeometric tests were used to score TCR-TCR, TCR-HLA and TCR-CMV co-occurrence, with a repertoire-size bias correction applied to TCR pairs. A later analysis estimated false discovery rates by permuting HLA or CMV assignments 20 times. In a later analysis, co-occurring TCRs were grouped using DBSCAN, and TCRdist sequence similarity was added for clustering within HLA-allele-positive subsets. Co-occurrence clustering excluded repertoires with fewer than 30,000 or more than 120,000 public chains, plus five with anomalous nucleotide sharing. Not all clones reach the TCRdb copy of this immuneACCESS table, which keeps in-frame sequences only. Checked studies attribute under half of the gap to unresolved V genes and leave the rest unexplained. D and trimming were read from the DNA, whereas the V and J calls and clone size are those reported in that table. Counted in this sample were 150,000 or so clones; roughly 80% of them appeared once. In total, the top ten clones hold roughly 0.75% of the sample.

The cohort consisted of 650 to 850 healthy bone marrow donors. All cohort members were sampled while nominally healthy, although unrecorded immune exposures were likely present. The donor tested CMV seronegative, placing the donor among the roughly 350 seronegative members of the cohort. Each donor provided a peripheral blood sample, and peripheral blood mononuclear cells were used for TCR beta sequencing. Genomic DNA extraction from the blood cell samples was performed with the Qiagen DNeasy Blood Extraction Kit. Overall results and qualifications from the work: A further reported finding was that TCR beta sequences accurately predicted the HLA-A and HLA-B alleles for most subjects in the first cohort. In both the original and validation cohorts, the classifier was reported to diagnose cytomegalovirus status with high specificity and sensitivity. Some IMGT-functional V segments, including TRBV6-2 and TRBV6-3, could not be told apart with the 87-base-pair reads, so those segments were excluded. A group of highly shared sequence variants was considered likely to be a technical artifact of the sequencing pipeline. In the study, approximately 160 TCR beta chains were listed as associated with cytomegalovirus. A later analysis reported that several top co-occurrence clusters appeared linked to parvovirus B19, influenza, CMV and Epstein-Barr virus. In an earlier analysis of fewer than 750 of the donors, most TCR beta V segments were observed in productive rearrangements about 87% or about 30% of the time, broadly matching IMGT annotations. HLA typing was unavailable for some donors at each locus, so association tests used only the typed subset. In this cohort, only TCR beta chains were sequenced, and detectable features were limited by the absence of alpha or paired-chain data. Linkage disequilibrium might explain the correlated functional status among segregating V segments, but an unknown experimental factor could not be ruled out. According to a later genetic analysis, donors in an Asian-associated ancestry cluster had fewer N-insertions in productive TCRs than the approximately 650-donor mean. According to a later analysis, TCR association rates differed among HLA loci, with DRB1 alleles showing the most associated TCRs and HLA-C alleles showing the fewest. In a later analysis, 15,000 to 20,000 TCR beta sequences were associated with specific HLA alleles at a false discovery rate of 0.05. Three of the identified cytomegalovirus-associated TCR beta chains were confirmed in vitro to be specific for cytomegalovirus antigens. Assigning TCR associations to individual alleles was difficult when HLA alleles, especially DR and DQ, strongly co-occurred. Most CMV-associated TCR beta chains appeared to be HLA-restricted in a later analysis, and the HLA associations seemed to be driven largely by CMV exposure. A later genetic analysis associated a missense DCLRE1C variant with V-gene and J-gene trimming of TCR beta chains, and an independent cohort replicated the association. In a later analysis, HLA-associated TCR beta chains showed more clonal expansion and lower generation probabilities than non-associated chains that were equally common. For the cohort, immune exposure information was limited to CMV serostatus. According to the authors, the approach could potentially be generalized to other disease states and immunological phenotypes. Across donors, most TCR sequences were observed very rarely, whereas some public TCRs were present in many individuals. Because counts were too low, roughly 16 rarely observed V segments, including chromosome 9 orphons, were excluded from the earlier analysis of 587 of the donors. Presence/absence analyses assumed roughly uniform sequencing depth across donors, an assumption that may not hold.

Sequenced input: PBMCs. The rearrangement joined TRBV4-3 to TRBJ1-5; 9 central nucleotides agree with TRBD1. The receptor was derived from a woman aged 18 to 35 in good health and CMV-seronegative. CDR3 protein: CASSQGTGVRQPQHF. The bases are TGCGCCAGCAGCCAAGGGACAGGGGTCAGACAGCCCCAGCATTTT.